The rows below give T cell receptor beta chains drawn from one sample of a study of blood T cell repertoires in COVID-19. Sequenced by immunoSEQ multiplex PCR; TCRdb stores in-frame clones only, minus some. The repertoire holds some 460,000 clones, with approximately 90% as singletons. Sequenced sample: peripheral blood. Receptor source: a woman in her thirties with acute or convalescent COVID-19. CDR3s include the opening cysteine and the closing phenylalanine or tryptophan. The order of the fields is D gene, J gene, V gene, clone size, CDR3 DNA, CDR3 protein. The D gene is left open where the match is weak. Where a row states a size, it is once, few, many or the class of an expanded clone; other rows omit it.

d_call: TRBD1
j_call: TRBJ1-1
v_call: TRBV6-6
clone_size: .
cdr3_nt: TGTGCCAGCAGTAGGCCGGACAGGGGGACATTGGCTGAAGCTTTCTTT
cdr3_aa: CASSRPDRGTLAEAFF

d_call: .
j_call: TRBJ2-7
v_call: TRBV28
clone_size: .
cdr3_nt: TGTGCCAGCAGTTTACAGGGGTTCGAGCAGTACTTC
cdr3_aa: CASSLQGFEQYF

d_call: .
j_call: TRBJ1-6
v_call: TRBV7-3
clone_size: .
cdr3_nt: TGTGCCAGCAGCTTAACGTCTGGGTCGGGTTCACCCCTCCACTTT
cdr3_aa: CASSLTSGSGSPLHF

d_call: TRBD1
j_call: TRBJ2-7
v_call: TRBV5-1
clone_size: .
cdr3_nt: TGCGCCAGCAGCTGGGGGGACAGGTCCTACGAGCAGTACTTC
cdr3_aa: CASSWGDRSYEQYF

d_call: TRBD1
j_call: TRBJ1-1
v_call: TRBV9
clone_size: once
cdr3_nt: TGTGCCAGCAGCGTAGCCCCGAGCAACAGGGGCAGGAAGGACACTGAAGCTTTCTTT
cdr3_aa: CASSVAPSNRGRKDTEAFF

d_call: TRBD2
j_call: TRBJ2-3
v_call: TRBV11-3
clone_size: .
cdr3_nt: TGTGCCAGCAGCCCGGGGACTAGCGGGGGATGGGATACGCAGTATTTT
cdr3_aa: CASSPGTSGGWDTQYF

d_call: .
j_call: TRBJ1-3
v_call: TRBV4-1
clone_size: .
cdr3_nt: TGCGCCAGCAGCCAAGGTGGCGGGGCATTGGGAAACACCATATATTTT
cdr3_aa: CASSQGGGALGNTIYF

d_call: TRBD1
j_call: TRBJ1-1
v_call: TRBV19
clone_size: .
cdr3_nt: TGTGCCAGTAGTAGAGGGGGCACGAACACTGAAGCTTTCTTT
cdr3_aa: CASSRGGTNTEAFF

d_call: .
j_call: TRBJ1-4
v_call: TRBV9
clone_size: .
cdr3_nt: TGTGCCAGCAGCGTAGGAGCGGGGCCCTCAGTAGCGACTAATGAAAAACTGTTTTTT
cdr3_aa: CASSVGAGPSVATNEKLFF

d_call: .
j_call: TRBJ1-1
v_call: TRBV2
clone_size: .
cdr3_nt: TGTGCCAGCAAGATTGATCAGGCTTCGGAATCTTTCTTT
cdr3_aa: CASKIDQASESFF

d_call: TRBD1
j_call: TRBJ1-1
v_call: TRBV6-6
clone_size: .
cdr3_nt: TGTGCCAGCAGTTCGGACAGGGGGCCGGTGGTGACTGAAGCTTTCTTT
cdr3_aa: CASSSDRGPVVTEAFF

d_call: TRBD1
j_call: TRBJ1-2
v_call: TRBV15
clone_size: .
cdr3_nt: TGTGCCACCAGCAGAGATGTCGCCGGACAGGGGTATGGCTACACCTTC
cdr3_aa: CATSRDVAGQGYGYTF

d_call: .
j_call: TRBJ2-7
v_call: TRBV4-1
clone_size: once
cdr3_nt: TGCGCCAGCAGCCAAAAATGGGGCCCTTACGAGCAGTACTTC
cdr3_aa: CASSQKWGPYEQYF

d_call: .
j_call: TRBJ2-2
v_call: TRBV25-1
clone_size: .
cdr3_nt: TGTGCCAGCAGTGAATATCTCACCGGGGAGCTGTTTTTT
cdr3_aa: CASSEYLTGELFF

d_call: TRBD2
j_call: TRBJ2-3
v_call: TRBV6-2/TRBV6-3
clone_size: .
cdr3_nt: TGTGCCAGCAGTCCCAGACTAGCGGGGCCGACAGATACGCAGTATTTT
cdr3_aa: CASSPRLAGPTDTQYF

d_call: .
j_call: TRBJ2-3
v_call: TRBV5-1
clone_size: .
cdr3_nt: TGCGCCAGCAGCTTGGAGGGTGCCGGACAGAGCACAGATACGCAGTATTTT
cdr3_aa: CASSLEGAGQSTDTQYF

d_call: .
j_call: TRBJ2-5
v_call: TRBV7-2
clone_size: .
cdr3_nt: TGTGCCAGCAGCCGGAACAGGGCTCAAGAGACCCAGTACTTC
cdr3_aa: CASSRNRAQETQYF

d_call: TRBD1
j_call: TRBJ1-2
v_call: TRBV19
clone_size: .
cdr3_nt: TGTGCCAGTAGTAGGGACAGGGGGTATGGCTACACCTTC
cdr3_aa: CASSRDRGYGYTF

d_call: .
j_call: TRBJ1-2
v_call: TRBV15
clone_size: .
cdr3_nt: TGTGCCACCAGCCCGAGCAACTATGGCTACACCTTC
cdr3_aa: CATSPSNYGYTF

d_call: TRBD1
j_call: TRBJ2-7
v_call: TRBV5-1
clone_size: once
cdr3_nt: TGCGCCAGCAGCTTGTCGGGACAGGGGACCGAGCAGTACTTC
cdr3_aa: CASSLSGQGTEQYF

d_call: TRBD1
j_call: TRBJ1-2
v_call: TRBV2
clone_size: .
cdr3_nt: TGTGCCAGCAGTTCGGACAGGGTGAGAGGCTACACCTTC
cdr3_aa: CASSSDRVRGYTF

d_call: .
j_call: TRBJ2-3
v_call: TRBV5-4
clone_size: .
cdr3_nt: TGTGCCAGCAGCTCCCTACTAGGGAGAATCACAGATACGCAGTATTTT
cdr3_aa: CASSSLLGRITDTQYF

d_call: .
j_call: TRBJ1-5
v_call: TRBV30
clone_size: .
cdr3_nt: TGTGCCTGGAGTGTCGGCAGGGCGGGAAATCAGCCCCAGCATTTT
cdr3_aa: CAWSVGRAGNQPQHF

d_call: .
j_call: TRBJ2-7
v_call: TRBV7-2
clone_size: once
cdr3_nt: TGTGCCAGCAGCCGACAGGCCTTCTACGAGCAGTACTTC
cdr3_aa: CASSRQAFYEQYF

d_call: TRBD1
j_call: TRBJ2-7
v_call: TRBV24-1
clone_size: .
cdr3_nt: TGTGCCACCTCCGACAGGGACGAGCAGTACTTC
cdr3_aa: CATSDRDEQYF

d_call: TRBD1
j_call: TRBJ1-1
v_call: TRBV5-4
clone_size: .
cdr3_nt: TGTGCCAGCAGCTACAGGGGAGGTCGGCTGAACACTGAAGCTTTCTTT
cdr3_aa: CASSYRGGRLNTEAFF

d_call: TRBD2
j_call: TRBJ2-3
v_call: TRBV5-1
clone_size: .
cdr3_nt: TGCGCCAGCCACCGAATAGAGCGGGGTAGCACAGATACGCAGTATTTT
cdr3_aa: CASHRIERGSTDTQYF

d_call: .
j_call: TRBJ1-5
v_call: TRBV11-3
clone_size: .
cdr3_nt: TGTGCCAGCAGCTTGCGGGGTCAGCCCCAGCATTTT
cdr3_aa: CASSLRGQPQHF

d_call: TRBD1
j_call: TRBJ1-5
v_call: TRBV19
clone_size: .
cdr3_nt: TGTGCCAGTCACGACAGGGGGAATCAGCCCCAGCATTTT
cdr3_aa: CASHDRGNQPQHF

d_call: .
j_call: TRBJ2-5
v_call: TRBV20-1
clone_size: once
cdr3_nt: TGCAGTGCAACAGTCCAAGAGACCCAGTACTTC
cdr3_aa: CSATVQETQYF

d_call: .
j_call: TRBJ1-2
v_call: TRBV28
clone_size: .
cdr3_nt: TGTGCCAGCAGGGCCCCTCCCAGTGCTAACTATGGCTACACCTTC
cdr3_aa: CASRAPPSANYGYTF

d_call: .
j_call: TRBJ2-1
v_call: TRBV6-5
clone_size: .
cdr3_nt: TGTGCCAGCAGTTATGGGCGTGAGCAGTTCTTC
cdr3_aa: CASSYGREQFF

d_call: .
j_call: TRBJ1-2
v_call: TRBV12-5
clone_size: .
cdr3_nt: TGTGCTAGTGGTCCCGGGGAAGGCTATGGCTACACCTTC
cdr3_aa: CASGPGEGYGYTF

d_call: TRBD1
j_call: TRBJ2-3
v_call: TRBV2
clone_size: .
cdr3_nt: TGTGCCAGCAGTTGGGACAGGGGACCTACGCAGTATTTT
cdr3_aa: CASSWDRGPTQYF

d_call: .
j_call: TRBJ2-1
v_call: TRBV5-8
clone_size: .
cdr3_nt: TGTGCCAGCAGCCACCCGAGGCTTCAGGGTTACAATGAGCAGTTCTTC
cdr3_aa: CASSHPRLQGYNEQFF

d_call: .
j_call: TRBJ2-7
v_call: TRBV12-3/TRBV12-4
clone_size: once
cdr3_nt: TGTGCCAGCAGTTGGGTGAATGGAGGCGAGCAGTACTTC
cdr3_aa: CASSWVNGGEQYF

d_call: TRBD1
j_call: TRBJ1-2
v_call: TRBV9
clone_size: .
cdr3_nt: TGTGCCAGCAGCCCTCCGGAGGGGGCCTATGGCTACACCTTC
cdr3_aa: CASSPPEGAYGYTF

d_call: .
j_call: TRBJ1-3
v_call: TRBV2
clone_size: .
cdr3_nt: TGTGCCAGCAACTCGCTCGGGGGAGGATCTGGAAACACCATATATTTT
cdr3_aa: CASNSLGGGSGNTIYF

d_call: TRBD1
j_call: TRBJ2-7
v_call: TRBV6-5
clone_size: .
cdr3_nt: TGTGCCAGCAGTTACGGGACAGGGCCCGAGAGCTACGAGCAGTACTTC
cdr3_aa: CASSYGTGPESYEQYF

d_call: .
j_call: TRBJ1-6
v_call: TRBV19
clone_size: .
cdr3_nt: TGTGCCAGTAACCCTCAGGCCGGGGATTGGCCCCTCCACTTT
cdr3_aa: CASNPQAGDWPLHF

d_call: .
j_call: TRBJ2-3
v_call: TRBV3-1/TRBV3-2
clone_size: .
cdr3_nt: TGTGCCGGCACCGGACACCAGAACACAGATACGCAGTATTTT
cdr3_aa: CAGTGHQNTDTQYF

d_call: .
j_call: TRBJ1-4
v_call: TRBV4-1
clone_size: .
cdr3_nt: TGCGCCAGCAGCCAAGAATTGTCAGGGGTAAATGAAAAACTGTTTTTT
cdr3_aa: CASSQELSGVNEKLFF

d_call: TRBD2
j_call: TRBJ2-3
v_call: TRBV7-3
clone_size: .
cdr3_nt: TGTGCCAGCAGCTACCCCTTGGCGGGGGTCACAGATACGCAGTATTTT
cdr3_aa: CASSYPLAGVTDTQYF

d_call: .
j_call: TRBJ2-5
v_call: TRBV10-3
clone_size: .
cdr3_nt: TGTGCCATCAGTGATTCCGGAGGTTGGGGGACCCAGTACTTC
cdr3_aa: CAISDSGGWGTQYF

d_call: TRBD1
j_call: TRBJ1-2
v_call: TRBV5-1
clone_size: once
cdr3_nt: TGCGCCAGCAGCTTGGGATTAGGACAGGGGGATGGCTACACCTTC
cdr3_aa: CASSLGLGQGDGYTF

d_call: TRBD1
j_call: TRBJ2-3
v_call: TRBV15
clone_size: .
cdr3_nt: TGTGCCACCAGCAGAGGACGGGGACAGGGGACAGATACGCAGTATTTT
cdr3_aa: CATSRGRGQGTDTQYF

d_call: .
j_call: TRBJ2-5
v_call: TRBV6-5
clone_size: .
cdr3_nt: TGTGCCAGCAGTTACCTACCCCAAGAGACCCAGTACTTC
cdr3_aa: CASSYLPQETQYF

d_call: .
j_call: TRBJ1-1
v_call: TRBV2
clone_size: .
cdr3_nt: TGTGCCAGCAGTCCAGGGGCGTACACTGAAGCTTTCTTT
cdr3_aa: CASSPGAYTEAFF

d_call: .
j_call: TRBJ2-1
v_call: TRBV2
clone_size: .
cdr3_nt: TGTGCCAGCAGGGTTGAGAATGAGCAGTTCTTC
cdr3_aa: CASRVENEQFF

d_call: TRBD2
j_call: TRBJ2-3
v_call: TRBV2
clone_size: .
cdr3_nt: TGTGCCAGCAGTGGGACTAGCGGGGAAGATACGCAGTATTTT
cdr3_aa: CASSGTSGEDTQYF